This T cell receptor (beta chain) was identified in a study of vaccination effects on CD4 cells after COVID-19. The ViraFEST assay expanded antigen-specific CD4+ T cells with viral peptide pools before sequencing. Scientists isolated CD4+ T cells after a roughly nine-day culture period ended. Vaccine administered to participants consisted of two doses of either BNT162b2 or mRNA-1273. Some 2 million PBMC were placed in each well, which was supplemented with about 9.3 IU/ml IL-2 and around 9.5 ug/ml peptides. Worth noting for this clone: Its target is not known.

V shed 10 bases and J 5 bases; nucleotides not matched to a gene: 15. The V gene's germline CDR1 is LNHDA and CDR2 SQIVND (reference sequence). The CDR3 spans 16 residues. Here immunoSEQ multiplex PCR was the method, and the copy in TCRdb shows in-frame clones only, minus some. The sample includes tens of thousands of clones, about 80% of them seen just once. This specimen consisted of CD4+ T cells from PBMCs cultured with HCoV-229E spike peptides, obtained after COVID-19 vaccination. This clonotype was sampled from a human donor who received a COVID-19 vaccine. The gene calls are TRBV19 and TRBJ1-3; 9 bases line up with TRBD1. This chain's CDR3 is CATKDRLGQGRNTIYF. DNA of the CDR3: TGTGCCACCAAGGATCGGTTGGGACAGGGTCGAAACACCATATATTTT.